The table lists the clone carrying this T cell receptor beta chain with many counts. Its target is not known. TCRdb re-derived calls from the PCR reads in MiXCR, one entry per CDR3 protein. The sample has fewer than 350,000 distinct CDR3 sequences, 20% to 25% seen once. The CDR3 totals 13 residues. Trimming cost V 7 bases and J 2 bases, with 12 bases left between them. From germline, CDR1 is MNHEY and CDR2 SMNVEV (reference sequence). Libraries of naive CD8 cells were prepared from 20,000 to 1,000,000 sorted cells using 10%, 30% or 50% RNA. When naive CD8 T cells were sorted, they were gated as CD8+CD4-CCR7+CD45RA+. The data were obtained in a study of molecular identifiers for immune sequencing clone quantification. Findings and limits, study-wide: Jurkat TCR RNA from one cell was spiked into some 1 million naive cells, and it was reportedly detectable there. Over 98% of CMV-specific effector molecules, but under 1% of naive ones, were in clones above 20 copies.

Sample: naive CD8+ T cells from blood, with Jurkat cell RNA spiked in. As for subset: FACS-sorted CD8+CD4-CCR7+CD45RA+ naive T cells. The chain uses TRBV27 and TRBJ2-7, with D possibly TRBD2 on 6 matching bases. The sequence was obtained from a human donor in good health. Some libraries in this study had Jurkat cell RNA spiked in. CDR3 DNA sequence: TGTGCCAGCAAAGAACGGGAGCCCTACGAGCAGTACTTC. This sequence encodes CASKEREPYEQYF.